This T cell receptor beta chain was identified in a study of human T cells and chemical hapten exposure. The table lists this clonotype with many counts. TCRdb itself ran the RACE reads through MiXCR, one entry per CDR3 protein. The data show approximately 84,000 distinct CDR3 sequences, with around 9.6% seen just once and approximately 2.5% held by the top ten. There are 13 residues in the CDR3. The V gene's germline CDR1 is SGHKS and CDR2 YYEKEE (reference sequence). The ends were cut back, 2 bases at V and 10 bases at J, with 13 bases in the middle. The sample's time point: patch test 2, 6 weeks after DPC sensitization. Treatment defined: therapeutic diphenylcyclopropenone sensitization with weekly scalp DPC.

The source material was whole blood, sampled in connection with sensitization to the hapten diphenylcyclopropenone (DPC). The chain uses TRBV5-5 and TRBJ2-1, with D unclear. The receptor was derived from a woman aged 25 to 39 with alopecia areata. Some clones in this sample may be carry-over from other donors' samples. The CDR3: CASSFFTDGEQFF. CDR3 DNA: TGTGCCAGCAGCTTCTTCACGGATGGGGAGCAGTTCTTC.